This TCR beta chain was documented in a study of cytomegalovirus exposure and HLA in healthy donors. Profiling relied on immunoSEQ multiplex PCR, and the TCRdb table lists in-frame clones only, not all of them. The sample has over 250,000 clones; about 86% are singletons. CDR3 size: 15 residues. In germline, CDR1 is WNHNN, CDR2 SYGVQD (reference sequence). J gave up 3 bases and V 2 bases, and 2 bases lay outside the gene matches. This chain uses TRBV10-1 with TRBJ2-4, with 9 bases that match TRBD2. Sequencing was done on a sample of PBMCs. This TCR was sampled from a woman between 18 and 29 years old in good health and CMV-seronegative. The CDR3 loop reads CASSEGTSSKNIQYF. The CDR3 DNA reads as TGCGCCAGCAGTGAGGGGACTAGCAGCAAAAACATTCAGTACTTC.